The next 2 T cell receptor beta chains were all read from a single sample in a study of cytotoxic CD8 clonotypes in ibrutinib-treated CLL. Produced via immunoSEQ multiplex PCR; TCRdb's table is partial and in-frame only. Here the sample spans 25,000 to 30,000 clones, roughly 69% being singletons. Sequencing was performed on PBMCs, taken after 24 months of ibrutinib treatment. These receptors were taken from a human donor with chronic lymphocytic leukemia.

This sequence joins TRBV30 and TRBJ1-5, with D tentatively TRBD1 (5 bases). V was cut by 5 bases and J by 0 bases, with 8 bases left in between. The CDR3 has 13 amino acids. The V gene's germline CDR1 is GTSNPN and CDR2 SVGIG (reference sequence). The CDR3 bases are TGTGCCTGGGCAGGGAATAGCAATCAGCCCCAGCATTTT. Protein: CAWAGNSNQPQHF.

The genes are TRBV7-8 and TRBJ1-1; 9 bases fit TRBD1. CDR3 length: 16 amino acids. The germline V gene has CDR1 SGHVS and CDR2 FQNEAQ. V trimming: 4 bases; J trimming: 4 bases; junction bases outside the gene matches: 10. CDR3 sequence reads: CASSYPPYRGRTEAFF. The CDR3 DNA sequence: TGTGCCAGCAGCTACCCGCCTTACAGGGGGCGCACTGAAGCTTTCTTT. Variable domain in full (rest from reference TRBV7-8 and TRBJ1-1): GAGVSQSPRYKVAKRGQDVALRCDPISGHVSLFWYQQALGQGPEFLTYFQNEAQLDKSGLPSDRFFAERPEGSVSTLKIQRTQQEDSAVYLCASSYPPYRGRTEAFFGQGTRLTVV.